This T cell receptor (beta chain) was captured by sequencing in a study of T cells in Graves' hyperthyroidism and ophthalmopathy. The source material, RNA transcripts, was used to amplify TCR beta CDR3 regions. The TCR CDR3 was amplified in a first-round RT-PCR using the HTBI primer set. Using its own MiXCR run on the multiplex PCR reads, TCRdb lists one record per CDR3 protein. The profile covers hundreds of thousands of distinct CDR3 sequences, with about 15% appearing a single time and 5.8% taken by the ten largest. On the basis of clinical symptoms, serum thyroxine and TRAb, thyroid ultrasound and orbital computed tomography, diagnoses were made. This clonotype has a count of ten or more. The germline V gene encodes CDR1 LGHNA and CDR2 YSLEER. The CDR3 consists of 17 residues. V gave up 0 bases and J gave up 5 bases, with 18 bases separating them.

The sequenced sample consisted of blood. The clonotype was recovered from a woman younger than 45 with Graves' hyperthyroidism that later progressed to Graves' ophthalmopathy. The genes are TRBV4-3 and TRBJ2-3, with a tentative D call TRBD2 (7 bases). CDR3 in amino acids: CASSQDFGGGGGDTQYF. CDR3 sequence (DNA): TGCGCCAGCAGCCAAGATTTTGGAGGGGGGGGAGGAGATACGCAGTATTTT.